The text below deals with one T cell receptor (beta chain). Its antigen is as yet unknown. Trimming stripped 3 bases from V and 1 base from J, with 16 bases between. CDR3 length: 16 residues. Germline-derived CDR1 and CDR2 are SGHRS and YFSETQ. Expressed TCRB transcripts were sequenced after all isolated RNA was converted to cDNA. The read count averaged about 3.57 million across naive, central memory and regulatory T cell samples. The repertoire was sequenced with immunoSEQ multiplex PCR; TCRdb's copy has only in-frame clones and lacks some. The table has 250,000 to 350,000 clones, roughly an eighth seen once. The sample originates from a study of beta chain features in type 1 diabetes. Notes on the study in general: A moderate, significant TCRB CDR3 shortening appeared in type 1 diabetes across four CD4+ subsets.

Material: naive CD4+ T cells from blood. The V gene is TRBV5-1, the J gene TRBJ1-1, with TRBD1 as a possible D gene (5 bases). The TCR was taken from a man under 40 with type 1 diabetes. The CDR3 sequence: CASSSTPEGKNTEAFF. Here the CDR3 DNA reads TGCGCCAGCAGCTCAACCCCGGAGGGGAAGAACACTGAAGCTTTCTTT.